This T cell receptor (beta chain) was recovered during a study of blood T cells in healthy people across ages. On the study more broadly: With template switching, about one barcoded beta molecule was captured per two T cells.

Study results and limitations: Researchers said unsorted PBMCs prevented a conclusive naive versus antigen-experienced comparison. A greater number of naive CD4+ cells and higher diversity distinguished long-lived donors from aged donors.

A sample-barcoded 5' primer and a J-beta primer mix were used in a second PCR of about 7 to 12 cycles. TCRdb processed the 5' RACE reads anew with MiXCR; each CDR3 protein has one entry. The repertoire holds around 1,900,000 distinct CDR3 sequences, with approximately 39% as singletons. A few counts support this clonotype. The antigen remains undetermined. This CDR3 comprises 14 residues. V was cut by 3 bases and J by 4 bases, with 10 bases left in between. The germline CDR1 and CDR2 sequences are ENHRY and SYGVKD. V gene TRBV10-3 combines with J gene TRBJ2-1; D gene ambiguous. The sample taken for sequencing was blood. This receptor was identified in a human donor in good health. The CDR3 sequence: CAISEIGRYNEQFF. The CDR3 region has the DNA TGTGCCATCAGTGAAATAGGACGGTACAATGAGCAGTTCTTC.